A single sample is the source of the 20 T cell receptor beta chains below, sequenced in a study of CDR3 diversity in severe acne. In TCRdb, the PCR reads were re-called with MiXCR into one record per CDR3 protein. The repertoire holds around 100,000 distinct CDR3 sequences, with around 56% as singletons. The source material was blood. These receptors originate from a male donor with acne.

In its sample, this clonotype was seen once. The chain combines TRBV7-8 with TRBJ1-2, with 10 bases aligning to TRBD1. The CDR3 covers 15 residues. With 6 bases clipped from V and 7 bases from J, the junction kept 11 bases outside the gene matches. Germline CDR1 reads SGHVS; CDR2 reads FQNEAQ. The CDR3 nucleotides are TGTGCCAGCAGATCCCGGACAGGGGGTAGCGGTGGCTACACCTTC. This codes for CASRSRTGGSGGYTF.

This clonotype was detected only a few times. CDR3: CASSEAGPAGYGYTF. Written as DNA, the CDR3 is TGTGCCAGCAGTGAAGCTGGGCCAGCAGGTTATGGCTACACCTTC. The chain is built from TRBV6-1 and TRBJ1-2; D unresolved. Trimming cost V 0 bases and J 5 bases, with 13 bases left between them. Germline V gene sequence: CDR1 MNHNS, CDR2 SASEGT. CDR3 size: 15 residues.

The sample holds one count of this clonotype. This chain links TRBV2 with TRBJ2-5, with D perhaps TRBD1 or TRBD2 (5 bases each). The CDR3 runs 15 residues. From germline, CDR1 is SNHLY and CDR2 FYNNEI. V was cut by 8 bases and J by 3 bases, with 19 bases left in between. The CDR3 coding sequence is TGTGCCAGCGGCAACCCCGGGACGTACGAAGAGACCCAGTACTTC. It yields the protein CASGNPGTYEETQYF.

This clonotype occurred many times. The CDR3: CSASPRGSNPNTEAFF. The CDR3 DNA reads TGCAGTGCTAGTCCTCGGGGTTCCAACCCGAACACTGAAGCTTTCTTT. The chain combines TRBV20-1 with TRBJ1-1; unclear D gene. Trimming shortened V by 3 bases and J by 1 base, and 18 bases separated the two germline ends. CDR1 DFQATT and CDR2 SNEGSKA come from the germline V gene (reference sequence). The CDR3 spans 16 residues.

This clonotype was found a few times. V is TRBV10-3 and J is TRBJ2-6, with D hard to call. Deletions cut 7 bases from V and 0 bases from J, with 13 bases between. The CDR3 extends over 16 amino acids. Germline V gene sequence: CDR1 ENHRY, CDR2 SYGVKD. This CDR3 is CAIKAVLLSGANVLTF. Written as DNA, the CDR3 is TGTGCCATCAAGGCGGTCCTTCTCTCTGGGGCCAACGTCCTGACTTTC.

This clonotype was picked up a small number of times. This chain links TRBV9 with TRBJ1-3, with 10 bases aligning to TRBD1. The CDR3 consists of 16 residues. With V trimmed by 4 bases and J by 2 bases, 6 bases remained unmatched. Germline V gene data show CDR1 as SGDLS and CDR2 as YYNGEE. The CDR3: CASSPTGQGTGNTIYF. CDR3 DNA sequence: TGTGCCAGCAGCCCAACGGGACAGGGGACTGGAAACACCATATATTTT.

This clonotype was detected ten times or more. The chain uses TRBV2 and TRBJ2-1; weak D call: TRBD2 (6 bases). The CDR3 is 13 residues long. V was clipped by 2 bases and J by 7 bases, with 9 bases between them. Germline-derived CDR1 and CDR2 are SNHLY and FYNNEI. CDR3 residues: CASSETSRNEQFF. The CDR3 nucleotides are TGTGCCAGCAGTGAAACTAGCAGGAATGAGCAGTTCTTC.

The CDR3 is CASRPGPSNEQFF. CDR3 sequence (DNA): TGTGCCAGCAGACCTGGACCTAGCAATGAGCAGTTCTTC. The rearrangement joins TRBV7-2 to TRBJ2-1; the D is unclear. The CDR3 loop spans 13 amino acids. Germline lookup yields CDR1 SGHTA and CDR2 FQGNSA. The ends were cut back, 6 bases at V and 6 bases at J, with 12 bases in the middle.

This clonotype was recorded a few times. The J gene is TRBJ1-5, the V gene TRBV6-5, with 7 bases lining up with TRBD1. The germline gives CDR1 MNHEY, CDR2 SVGAGI. The CDR3 runs 15 residues. V was pared by 6 bases and J by 6 bases, with 11 bases of the junction left unmatched. The CDR3: CASRGGDRVGQPQHF. The CDR3, as DNA: TGTGCCAGCAGAGGGGGTGACAGGGTGGGTCAGCCCCAGCATTTT.

This clonotype has a single count. One end of the junction does not line up with germline, which may come from a read error. The gene calls are TRBV27 and TRBJ2-1, with no clear D. CDR1 and CDR2 (germline): MNHEY, SMNVEV (reference sequence). The CDR3 totals 16 residues. CDR3 in DNA: TGTGCCAGCAGTTCTCCGGACCTCAGAATGTACAATGAGCGGTTCTTC. This encodes CASSSPDLRMYNERFF.

The V gene is TRBV20-1, the J gene TRBJ2-3; TRBD2 matches 10 bases. CDR1 is DFQATT and CDR2 is SNEGSKA in the germline V gene (reference sequence). Trimming cost V 3 bases and J 3 bases; bases outside gene matches: 6. The CDR3 extends over 15 amino acids. The CDR3 loop is CSASCIAGGTDTQYF. DNA for the CDR3: TGCAGTGCTAGCTGCATAGCGGGAGGTACAGATACGCAGTATTTT.

As regards this clonotype: At one boundary the junction diverges from the germline segment, which might be a read error. The chain carries TRBV10-3 and TRBJ2-1; tentative D call: TRBD2 (5 bases). The J call may be faulty, since TRBJ2-5 better matches the DNA end. The CDR3 runs to 14 residues. Germline CDR1 and CDR2: ENHRY and SYGVKD. This CDR3 is CASSYLGERYDQYF. The CDR3 DNA sequence: TGTGCCAGCAGTTACCTCGGGGAGAGGTACGACCAGTACTTC.

The chain has TRBV19 and TRBJ2-1; possibly TRBD2 for D (6 bases). V lost 2 bases and J 0 bases, leaving 11 bases between the germline ends. CDR1 LNHDA and CDR2 SQIVND come from the germline V gene (reference sequence). This CDR3 is built from 16 residues. In DNA, the CDR3 is TGTGCCAGTAGTATAACTAGCAAAATCTCCTACAATGAGCAGTTCTTC. Encoded protein: CASSITSKISYNEQFF.

The rearrangement joins TRBV6-5 to TRBJ2-1; TRBD2 might be the D (5 bases). V lost 3 bases to trimming and J lost 2 bases, with 8 bases between them. Germline V lookup: CDR1 MNHEY, CDR2 SVGAGI. The CDR3 has 14 amino acids. This CDR3 reads CASSYTGTYNEQFF. The DNA of the CDR3 is TGTGCCAGCAGTTATACCGGGACCTACAATGAGCAGTTCTTC.

J is TRBJ1-1 and V is TRBV6-6, with TRBD1 matching 7 bases. The CDR3 is 16 residues long. Per germline, CDR1 MNHNY and CDR2 SVGAGI (reference sequence). V shed 1 base, J shed 5 bases, and the junction held 10 bases outside the gene matches. The CDR3 nucleotides are TGTGCCAGCAGTTACTTAGCGACAGGGCGAAGAACTGAAGCTTTCTTT. Translating it yields CASSYLATGRRTEAFF.

As regards this clonotype: A much larger clone sits a single nucleotide away, making a read error possible. The chain joins TRBV19 to TRBJ1-5; the D gene is possibly TRBD1 (5 bases). Germline assignment: CDR1 LNHDA and CDR2 SQIVND (reference sequence). The length of the CDR3 is 13 residues. Trimming pared 5 bases from V and 5 bases from J, leaving 10 bases between. The CDR3 coding sequence is TGTGCCAGTAGTTCCAGGGTGGATCAGCCCCAGCATTTT. Its protein product is CASSSRVDQPQHF.

The table lists this clonotype with many counts. The chain has TRBV5-1 and TRBJ1-1; D uncertain. The V gene's germline CDR1 is SGHRS and CDR2 YFSETQ. V was pared by 0 bases and J by 0 bases, with 6 bases between. This CDR3 has 14 residues. CDR3 coding DNA: TGCGCCAGCAGCTTGGCGATGATGAACACTGAAGCTTTCTTT. Residues: CASSLAMMNTEAFF. The full variable domain, its missing parts supplied by reference TRBV5-1 and TRBJ1-1, is KAGVTQTPRYLIKTRGQQVTLSCSPISGHRSVSWYQQTPGQGLQFLFEYFSETQRNKGNFPGRFSGRQFSNSRSEMNVSTLELGDSALYLCASSLAMMNTEAFFGQGTRLTVV.

This rearrangement joins TRBV2 to TRBJ1-5, with unresolved D. Per germline, CDR1 SNHLY and CDR2 FYNNEI. V lost 8 bases to trimming and J lost 8 bases, with 19 bases between them. The length of the CDR3 is 14 residues. The CDR3 is CASSQGGFSEPQHF. CDR3 in DNA: TGTGCCAGCTCCCAAGGCGGATTCTCGGAGCCCCAGCATTTT.

The V gene is TRBV25-1, the J gene TRBJ2-7; D remains unclear. Per germline, CDR1 MGHDK and CDR2 SYGVNS. The CDR3 extends over 11 amino acids. V was cut by 6 bases and J by 3 bases, with 6 bases left in between. This CDR3 reads CASRQSYEQYF. In nucleotides, the CDR3 is TGTGCCAGCAGGCAGAGCTACGAGCAGTACTTC.

This clonotype was counted at least ten times. The V gene is TRBV20-1, the J gene TRBJ1-4, with 8 bases that match TRBD1. The CDR3 totals 16 residues. V lost 6 bases to trimming and J lost 10 bases; unmatched junction nucleotides: 19. Germline V CDR1 and CDR2: DFQATT, SNEGSKA (reference sequence). The CDR3 coding sequence is TGCAGTGCCCCGAACCCCTGGGGACAGGAGACGGGAAAACTGTTTTTT. Protein: CSAPNPWGQETGKLFF.